The next 29 T cell receptor beta chains were all read from a single sample in a study of cytotoxic CD8 clonotypes in ibrutinib-treated CLL. Sequencing was performed with immunoSEQ multiplex PCR; in TCRdb, only in-frame clones are kept and a portion is missing. The top ten hold 3% to 3.5% of the sample, which has roughly 150,000 clones, approximately 90% seen once. The sequencing here drew on PBMCs, taken at disease progression, from a patient treated with ibrutinib. All receptors come from a human donor with chronic lymphocytic leukemia.

V and J are TRBV4-1 and TRBJ2-7, with 7 bases that match TRBD1. J lost 3 bases, V lost 3 bases, and 5 bases had no gene match. The CDR3 covers 14 residues. The germline V gene encodes CDR1 MGHRA and CDR2 YSYEKL. CDR3 sequence (DNA): TGCGCCAGCAGCCAGGGACAGAGCCACTACGAGCAGTACTTC. This sequence encodes CASSQGQSHYEQYF.

This CDR3 reads CAISEGPEQYF. The CDR3 DNA follows: TGTGCCATCAGTGAGGGTCCCGAGCAGTACTTC. The chain joins TRBV10-3 to TRBJ2-7; D call uncertain. The ends were cut back, 2 bases at V and 6 bases at J, with 5 bases in the middle. The CDR3 is 11 amino acids. Germline V gene lookup returns CDR1 ENHRY and CDR2 SYGVKD.

This chain links TRBV10-1 with TRBJ1-3; possibly TRBD1 for D (6 bases). Germline CDR1 is WNHNN and CDR2 is SYGVQD (reference sequence). The CDR3 totals 15 residues. V lost 6 bases and J lost 4, with 16 bases in between. The CDR3 loop is CASRGGKSLGNTIYF. CDR3 coding DNA: TGCGCCAGCAGGGGGGGCAAGAGTCTCGGAAACACCATATATTTT.

CDR3 residues: CAMASGTDTQYF. For the CDR3, the DNA is TGTGCCATGGCTAGCGGAACAGATACGCAGTATTTT. This chain connects TRBV10-3 to TRBJ2-3, with 7 bases aligning to TRBD2. CDR3 length equals 12 residues. Germline values: CDR1 ENHRY, CDR2 SYGVKD. The ends lost 9 bases at V and 3 bases at J; junction bases unmatched: 3.

The chain links TRBV5-1 to TRBJ2-7, with TRBD2 identical over 12 bases. The J segment lost 4 bases and the V segment lost 4 bases, leaving 15 bases of the junction unmatched. CDR3 size: 18 residues. Germline loops: CDR1 SGHRS, CDR2 YFSETQ. DNA of the CDR3: TGCGCCAGCAGCACAGGACTAGCGGGATCCCCACAACAATACGAGCAGTACTTC. Its protein product is CASSTGLAGSPQQYEQYF.

This chain links TRBV7-6 with TRBJ2-5; D not certain. The V gene lost 6 bases and the J gene lost 5 bases, with 13 bases spanning the gap. This CDR3 region has 13 residues. The germline V gene encodes CDR1 SGHVS and CDR2 FNYEAQ. The DNA of the CDR3 is TGTGCCAGCAGTTTCCCCCCAGGCGAGACCCAGTACTTC. This gives the protein CASSFPPGETQYF.

This clone has just one count. The chain links TRBV5-1 to TRBJ2-5; a possible D gene is TRBD2 (6 bases). Germline V gene sequence: CDR1 SGHRS, CDR2 YFSETQ. Trimming removed 2 bases from V and 5 bases from J, with 13 bases in between. The CDR3 has 14 amino acids. CDR3 DNA sequence: TGCGCCAGCAGCTTTGGATCTGGAGGGGAGACCCAGTACTTC. Protein product: CASSFGSGGETQYF. The whole variable domain, remainder taken from reference TRBV5-1 and TRBJ2-5, is KAGVTQTPRYLIKTRGQQVTLSCSPISGHRSVSWYQQTPGQGLQFLFEYFSETQRNKGNFPGRFSGRQFSNSRSEMNVSTLELGDSALYLCASSFGSGGETQYFGPGTRLLVL.

J is TRBJ1-1 and V is TRBV11-1; D is unresolved. Germline values: CDR1 SGHAT, CDR2 FQDESV (reference sequence). V was trimmed by 2 bases and J by 8 bases, leaving 24 bases between them. The CDR3 length is 17 residues. The CDR3 here is CASSLWPDNLLREEAFF. CDR3 DNA sequence: TGTGCCAGCAGCTTATGGCCGGATAACCTTCTACGAGAGGAAGCTTTCTTT.

The chain uses TRBV5-6 and TRBJ1-5; TRBD1 is a possible D gene (5 bases). Germline loops: CDR1 SGHDT, CDR2 YYEEEE. CDR3 length equals 17 residues. Trimming took 3 bases from V and 5 from J, leaving 21 bases between them. CDR3 coding DNA: TGTGCCAGCAGCTCGACCGGGACCAGCGTCCGTCATCAGCCCCAGCATTTT. This codes for CASSSTGTSVRHQPQHF.

The CDR3 loop is CSAARGRDTEAFF. The CDR3 nucleotides are TGCAGCGCCGCCAGGGGGCGCGACACTGAAGCTTTCTTT. This sequence joins TRBV29-1 and TRBJ1-1; 8 nucleotides line up with TRBD1. The V gene end was trimmed by 7 bases and the J gene end by 3 bases; junction bases not matched to a gene: 7. Germline V lookup: CDR1 SQVTM, CDR2 ANQGSEA. The CDR3 is 13 amino acids.

This clone was seen only once. V gene TRBV11-2 combines with J gene TRBJ2-1; possible D gene TRBD2, 5 bases. V lost 5 bases and J 7 bases, leaving 18 bases between the germline ends. In germline, CDR1 is SGHAT, CDR2 FQNNGV. The CDR3 loop spans 15 amino acids. CDR3: CASSPGAALGNEQFF. Written as DNA, the CDR3 is TGTGCCAGCAGCCCAGGAGCGGCCCTTGGGAATGAGCAGTTCTTC.

The V call is TRBV7-2, the J call TRBJ1-2; 12 nucleotides agree with TRBD1. The CDR3 runs to 15 residues. CDR1 and CDR2 (germline): SGHTA, FQGNSA. V trimming: 5 bases; J trimming: 3 bases; junction bases outside the gene matches: 4. The CDR3 reads CASSRGTGGDYGYTF. The CDR3 nucleotides are TGTGCCAGCAGCAGAGGGACAGGGGGCGACTATGGCTACACCTTC.

The chain combines TRBV7-2 with TRBJ2-7; D not certain. The CDR3 loop spans 11 amino acids. The V gene's germline CDR1 is SGHTA and CDR2 FQGNSA. The ends were cut back, 3 bases at V and 1 base at J, with 1 base in the middle. The CDR3 bases are TGTGCCAGCAGCTTTTCCTACGAGCAGTACTTC. Amino acid sequence: CASSFSYEQYF.

This chain connects TRBV12-5 to TRBJ2-1; no firm D call. Germline V gives CDR1 LGHNT, CDR2 FRNRAP. The V and J ends lost 0 bases and 6 bases respectively, with 12 bases between them. The CDR3 has 15 amino acids. The CDR3 bases are TGTGCTAGTGGTTTGGTCCCCATTGGGGTCAATGAGCAGTTCTTC. It specifies CASGLVPIGVNEQFF.

The gene calls are TRBV27 and TRBJ2-1; possible D gene TRBD1, 5 bases. The CDR3 sequence is 14 residues long. Germline values: CDR1 MNHEY, CDR2 SMNVEV (reference sequence). V lost 5 bases, J lost 10 bases, and 18 bases lay in between. CDR3 bases: TGTGCCAGCAGTCAGAATCCAGGGTCCCTAGAGCAGTTCTTC. Translated, it gives CASSQNPGSLEQFF.

The CDR3 spells CASGDRGLGTF. The CDR3 coding sequence is TGTGCCAGTGGGGACAGGGGGCTGGGCACCTTC. J is TRBJ1-2 and V is TRBV19; 12 positions agree with TRBD1. V trimming: 8 bases; J trimming: 13 bases; junction bases outside the gene matches: 5. CDR3 length: 11 amino acids. Germline CDR1 and CDR2: LNHDA and SQIVND (reference sequence).

The J gene is TRBJ2-2, the V gene TRBV5-1, with D possibly matching TRBD1 (6 bases). This CDR3 is 15 amino acids long. The germline V gene has CDR1 SGHRS and CDR2 YFSETQ. The ends were cut back, 0 bases at V and 6 bases at J, with 12 bases in the middle. CDR3 in DNA: TGCGCCAGCAGCTTGGCTACAGGGAGTCCCGGGGAGCTGTTTTTT. Protein sequence: CASSLATGSPGELFF.

The V call is TRBV29-1, the J call TRBJ1-2, with D possibly being TRBD1 (6 bases). V was pared by 1 base and J by 3 bases, with 9 bases between. Germline CDR1 reads SQVTM; CDR2 reads ANQGSEA. This CDR3 is built from 13 residues. Here the CDR3 DNA reads TGCAGCGTTGAAGGAGGGACACACTATGGCTACACCTTC. This encodes CSVEGGTHYGYTF.

The chain carries TRBV10-3 and TRBJ1-4; D perhaps matches TRBD1 (5 bases). Germline V CDR1 and CDR2: ENHRY, SYGVKD. This CDR3 has 13 residues. Trimming left V 9 bases short and J 0 bases short, with 8 bases between. The CDR3 loop reads CAIRGATNEKLFF. For the CDR3, the DNA is TGTGCCATTCGGGGGGCAACTAATGAAAAACTGTTTTTT.

This chain uses TRBV19 with TRBJ2-5; D is ambiguous. The CDR3 runs 13 residues. CDR1 is LNHDA, CDR2 SQIVND, per germline (reference sequence). The V gene lost 6 bases and the J gene lost 1 base, with 9 bases spanning the gap. This CDR3 reads CASRQNLQETQYF. CDR3 nucleotide sequence: TGTGCCAGTAGACAGAATCTCCAAGAGACCCAGTACTTC.

This chain joins TRBV6-1 and TRBJ1-2, with no clear D. This CDR3 is built from 14 residues. Per germline, CDR1 MNHNS and CDR2 SASEGT. Between the trimmed V and J ends, which lost 7 bases and 8 bases, there was a span of 20 bases. Here the CDR3 reads CASTLDPGTGGYTF. In nucleotides, the CDR3 is TGTGCCAGCACTTTAGACCCGGGTACTGGCGGCTACACCTTC.

The rearrangement links TRBV28 to TRBJ1-2; tentative D call: TRBD1 (5 bases). The CDR3 sequence is 14 residues long. V gave up 3 bases and J gave up 14 bases, with 22 bases separating them. The V gene's germline CDR1 is MDHEN and CDR2 SYDVKM. CDR3 amino acids: CASSFVAGTDTSTF. DNA of the CDR3: TGTGCCAGCAGTTTCGTGGCAGGGACGGATACGAGTACCTTC.

The chain links TRBV28 to TRBJ1-1; 10 bases line up with TRBD1. V dropped 7 bases and J dropped 9; count of bases not matched to a gene: 8. Germline CDR1 reads MDHEN; CDR2 reads SYDVKM. This CDR3 has 13 residues. Written as DNA, the CDR3 is TGTGCCAGCATCTTGGGGACAGGGGCTAAAGCTTTCTTT. Amino acid sequence: CASILGTGAKAFF.

The chain has TRBV19 and TRBJ1-2; 10 nucleotides agree with TRBD1. CDR1 is LNHDA, CDR2 SQIVND, per germline (reference sequence). Losses at the gene ends were 3 bases for V and 8 bases for J; bases not matched to a gene: 9. The CDR3 totals 15 residues. The CDR3 DNA is TGTGCCAGTAGTATCGGAGGGACAGGGGTGGTGGGCTACACCTTC. Protein: CASSIGGTGVVGYTF.

The chain uses TRBV5-4 and TRBJ2-7; D ambiguous. The length of the CDR3 is 13 residues. The ends were cut back, 2 bases at V and 6 bases at J, with 12 bases in the middle. CDR1 and CDR2 (germline): SGHNT, YYREEE (reference sequence). The CDR3 bases are TGTGCCAGCAGCTTCGGTAGCCTTCGCGAGCAGTACTTC. Amino acids: CASSFGSLREQYF.

This chain uses TRBV19 with TRBJ2-3; 7 bases agree with TRBD1. CDR1 and CDR2 (germline): LNHDA, SQIVND (reference sequence). V lost 7 bases, J lost 4 bases, and 8 bases stayed unmatched. The CDR3 consists of 14 residues. This CDR3 is CASTMTGSPDTQYF. In nucleotides, the CDR3 is TGTGCCAGTACAATGACAGGGTCACCAGATACGCAGTATTTT.

CDR3 nucleotide sequence: TGTGCCAGCACCCGGACAGGGCTTACCTACGAGCAGTACTTC. The encoded protein is CASTRTGLTYEQYF. The rearrangement links TRBV11-2 to TRBJ2-7, with TRBD1 matching 8 bases. The V gene end was trimmed by 7 bases and the J gene end by 2 bases; junction bases not matched to a gene: 7. The CDR3 loop spans 14 amino acids. Germline V gives CDR1 SGHAT, CDR2 FQNNGV.

This rearrangement joins TRBV19 to TRBJ2-7; D is unclear. The CDR3 spans 13 residues. CDR1 and CDR2 (germline): LNHDA, SQIVND (reference sequence). V was cut by 1 base and J by 3 bases, with 7 bases left in between. The DNA of the CDR3 is TGTGCCAGTAGTATAGCAGGAAACTACGAGCAGTACTTC. Residues: CASSIAGNYEQYF.

The chain employs TRBV6-6 and TRBJ1-2; D gene uncertain. The CDR3 extends over 12 amino acids. V was trimmed by 0 bases and J by 5 bases, leaving 4 bases between them. Germline values: CDR1 MNHNY, CDR2 SVGAGI (reference sequence). CDR3 bases: TGTGCCAGCAGTTACTCGGTTTATGGCTACACCTTC. This sequence encodes CASSYSVYGYTF.